A single sample gave rise to the 30 T cell receptor beta chains below, sequenced in a study of CD8 T cells in Susac syndrome. Random-hexamer reverse transcription was applied to roughly 0.5 to 1 ug RNA. TCRdb fed the immunoSEQ multiplex PCR reads into MiXCR, producing one record per CDR3 protein. The sample has around 160,000 distinct CDR3 sequences, just under 95% seen once; the top ten hold more than 0.11%. The sequenced material came from CD4+ T cells from PBMCs. The receptors originated from a human donor in good health.

CDR3 sequence reads: CASSSSQGQSYEQYF. The CDR3 DNA is TGTGCCAGCAGCTCTTCCCAAGGACAGTCATACGAGCAGTACTTC. The chain employs TRBV5-4 and TRBJ2-7; a possible D gene is TRBD1 (6 bases). From germline, CDR1 is SGHNT and CDR2 YYREEE (reference sequence). CDR3 size: 15 residues. Trimming shortened V by 3 bases and J by 4 bases, and 17 bases separated the two germline ends.

This chain joins TRBV13 and TRBJ1-1; maybe TRBD1 (6 bases). V lost 0 bases and J 6 bases, leaving 17 bases between the germline ends. This CDR3 contains 16 residues. The germline gives CDR1 PRHDT, CDR2 FYEKMQ (reference sequence). Written as DNA, the CDR3 is TGTGCCAGCAGCTTAGGGGACCGGGACACCACGGCTGAAGCTTTCTTT. It encodes CASSLGDRDTTAEAFF.

This chain connects TRBV9 to TRBJ2-3, with a tentative D call TRBD2 (5 bases). V lost 4 bases, J lost 3 bases, and 12 bases lay in between. From germline, CDR1 is SGDLS and CDR2 YYNGEE. This CDR3 region has 14 residues. CDR3 in DNA: TGTGCCAGCAGCCCCGGGCCGGGGACAGATACGCAGTATTTT. This gives the protein CASSPGPGTDTQYF.

The gene calls are TRBV19 and TRBJ1-5, with D perhaps TRBD1 (5 bases). Trimming removed 3 bases from V and 7 bases from J, with 16 bases in between. The CDR3 sequence is 15 residues long. Germline CDR1 is LNHDA and CDR2 is SQIVND (reference sequence). The CDR3 DNA is TGTGCCAGTAGTATCGGGACCTCAAGGGTGCAGCCCCAGCATTTT. Protein product: CASSIGTSRVQPQHF.

This rearrangement joins TRBV6-5 to TRBJ2-1; no clear D. CDR1 MNHEY and CDR2 SVGAGI come from the germline V gene. The CDR3 extends over 14 amino acids. The V and J ends lost 5 bases and 2 bases respectively, with 10 bases between them. The CDR3 DNA reads TGTGCCAGCAGTCGGTATTCCCCCTACAATGAGCAGTTCTTC. It yields the protein CASSRYSPYNEQFF.

This clonotype occurred a few times. The CDR3 DNA reads TGTGCCAGCAGCCCAACTATGAACACTGAAGCTTTCTTT. It codes for CASSPTMNTEAFF. The J gene is TRBJ1-1, the V gene TRBV7-9; no clear D gene. Trimming removed 5 bases at V and 0 bases at J, with 7 bases between. There are 13 residues in the CDR3. Germline V gives CDR1 SEHNR, CDR2 FQNEAQ (reference sequence).

The table lists this clonotype with a count of one. The chain links TRBV5-1 to TRBJ2-7; unclear D gene. This CDR3 is built from 12 residues. V dropped 0 bases and J dropped 2 bases, with 3 bases sitting between them. Germline V lookup: CDR1 SGHRS, CDR2 YFSETQ. CDR3 sequence: CASSLDTYEQYF. CDR3 DNA: TGCGCCAGCAGCTTGGACACCTACGAGCAGTACTTC.

The chain combines TRBV5-4 with TRBJ1-2; D gene unclear. The germline V gene has CDR1 SGHNT and CDR2 YYREEE (reference sequence). CDR3 size: 12 residues. Trimming stripped 1 base from V and 4 bases from J, with 5 bases between. DNA for the CDR3: TGTGCCAGCAGCTTGTTTAGCTATGGCTACACCTTC. This sequence encodes CASSLFSYGYTF.

This clonotype has only one observation. The V gene is TRBV20-1, the J gene TRBJ2-1, with a weak D call TRBD1 (5 bases). V was trimmed by 0 bases and J by 13 bases, leaving 19 bases between them. Germline V CDR1 and CDR2: DFQATT, SNEGSKA (reference sequence). The CDR3 extends over 14 amino acids. The CDR3 reads CSARDSPGRALQFF. CDR3 in DNA: TGCAGTGCTAGAGATTCCCCCGGCAGGGCACTTCAGTTCTTC.

The chain couples TRBV9 to TRBJ2-1; TRBD2 aligns across 9 bases. The CDR3 runs to 15 residues. Germline V gene data show CDR1 as SGDLS and CDR2 as YYNGEE. V lost 0 bases, J lost 4 bases, and 2 bases stayed unmatched. As DNA, the CDR3 is TGTGCCAGCAGCGTAGGGACTAGCGAATACAATGAGCAGTTCTTC. This gives the protein CASSVGTSEYNEQFF.

This chain links TRBV27 with TRBJ1-1; 8 bases align to TRBD1. The CDR3 loop spans 15 amino acids. The germline CDR1 and CDR2 sequences are MNHEY and SMNVEV (reference sequence). V lost 6 bases, J lost 4 bases, and 10 bases stayed unmatched. The CDR3 is CASSPLTGGGTEAFF. CDR3 coding DNA: TGTGCCAGCAGCCCCTTAACAGGGGGAGGCACTGAAGCTTTCTTT.

The rearrangement joins TRBV27 to TRBJ1-5, with unresolved D. Germline V gives CDR1 MNHEY, CDR2 SMNVEV (reference sequence). The CDR3 contains 17 residues. The germline V and J ends were trimmed by 7 bases and 0 bases, with 19 bases remaining between them. CDR3 DNA sequence: TGTGCCAGCAATAACCCAAACAATCCGGGTAGCAATCAGCCCCAGCATTTT. This gives the protein CASNNPNNPGSNQPQHF.

This chain joins TRBV7-9 and TRBJ1-1; perhaps TRBD1 as D (5 bases). Germline CDR1 and CDR2: SEHNR and FQNEAQ (reference sequence). This CDR3 has 13 residues. Trimming cost V 4 bases and J 1 base, with 7 bases left between them. As DNA, the CDR3 is TGTGCCAGCAGCTCACAGGCGAACACTGAAGCTTTCTTT. It codes for CASSSQANTEAFF.

This chain connects TRBV3-1 to TRBJ1-1, with 7 bases matching TRBD1. This CDR3 is built from 13 residues. The V gene's germline CDR1 is LGHDT and CDR2 YNNKEL (reference sequence). Trimming at V came to 7 bases and at J to 1 base, leaving 3 bases not matched to a gene. CDR3 in amino acids: CASTRDRNTEAFF. The DNA for the CDR3 is TGTGCCAGCACCCGGGACAGGAACACTGAAGCTTTCTTT.

This sequence joins TRBV18 and TRBJ2-5; no definite D call. Germline V gives CDR1 KGHSH, CDR2 LQKENI. V was trimmed by 5 bases and J by 2 bases, leaving 15 bases between them. The CDR3 length is 15 residues. CDR3 sequence (DNA): TGTGCCAGCTCATCAGGCCCGCGGAATCAAGAGACCCAGTACTTC. This translates into CASSSGPRNQETQYF. Full variable domain (remainder filled in from reference TRBV18 and TRBJ2-5): NAGVMQNPRHLVRRRGQEARLRCSPMKGHSHVYWYRQLPEEGLKFMVYLQKENIIDESGMPKERFSAEFPKEGPSILRIQQVVRGDSAAYFCASSSGPRNQETQYFGPGTRLLVL.

The chain recombines TRBV19 with TRBJ1-5; TRBD1 matches at 9 bases. The CDR3 consists of 15 residues. V shed 4 bases and J 2 bases; nucleotides not matched to a gene: 3. Looked up from germline, CDR1 is LNHDA and CDR2 is SQIVND (reference sequence). CDR3 nucleotides: TGTGCCAGTAGTAGAACAGGGGGCGGCAATCAGCCCCAGCATTTT. It translates to CASSRTGGGNQPQHF.

This chain joins TRBV7-9 and TRBJ1-1, with D maybe TRBD1 (6 bases). This CDR3 has 12 residues. Per germline, CDR1 SEHNR and CDR2 FQNEAQ (reference sequence). V dropped 5 bases and J dropped 9 bases, with 13 bases sitting between them. CDR3 DNA sequence: TGTGCCAGCAGCCCAGGGGACACAAAAGCTTTCTTT. Translating gives CASSPGDTKAFF.

The chain recombines TRBV18 with TRBJ1-1; unclear D gene. The CDR3 length is 14 residues. Trimming removed 6 bases at V and 0 bases at J, with 11 bases between. Looked up from germline, CDR1 is KGHSH and CDR2 is LQKENI. This chain's CDR3 is CASSLETMNTEAFF. The CDR3 DNA reads as TGTGCCAGCTCCCTAGAGACCATGAACACTGAAGCTTTCTTT.

V gene TRBV3-1 combines with J gene TRBJ1-1; D is perhaps TRBD1 (5 bases). The CDR3 has 14 residues. Germline V gene lookup returns CDR1 LGHDT and CDR2 YNNKEL (reference sequence). The germline V and J ends were trimmed by 4 bases and 6 bases, with 15 bases remaining between them. The CDR3 DNA follows: TGTGCCAGCAGCCGAGAGGGTGGCAGGGCTGAAGCTTTCTTT. Encoded protein: CASSREGGRAEAFF.

The rearrangement uses TRBV3-1 and TRBJ2-7, with a weak D call TRBD2 (5 bases). Trimming pared 7 bases from V and 6 bases from J, leaving 10 bases between. The CDR3 sequence is 11 residues long. Per the germline V gene, CDR1 is LGHDT and CDR2 is YNNKEL (reference sequence). CDR3 region: CASTSGSEQYF. For the CDR3, the DNA is TGTGCCAGCACCTCGGGGAGCGAGCAGTACTTC.

V and J are TRBV20-1 and TRBJ1-2, with 8 bases lining up with TRBD1. With 1 base clipped from V and 9 bases from J, the junction kept 4 bases outside the gene matches. The CDR3 loop spans 12 amino acids. CDR1 is DFQATT, CDR2 SNEGSKA, per germline (reference sequence). CDR3 in DNA: TGCAGTGCTAGAGGGACAGGGTTGAGCTACACCTTC. It yields the protein CSARGTGLSYTF.

The CDR3 DNA reads TGTGCCAGCAGACCAGGGGGGTGGGAGACCCAGTACTTC. Translation: CASRPGGWETQYF. The J gene is TRBJ2-5, the V gene TRBV6-1; tentative D call: TRBD1 (7 bases). The CDR3 is 13 residues long. V gave up 6 bases and J gave up 5 bases, with 13 bases separating them. The germline CDR1 and CDR2 sequences are MNHNS and SASEGT.

This chain connects TRBV20-1 to TRBJ2-5; 7 positions match TRBD2. The CDR3 is 15 amino acids. The germline V gene encodes CDR1 DFQATT and CDR2 SNEGSKA (reference sequence). V shed 5 bases and J 3 bases; nucleotides not matched to a gene: 12. For the CDR3, the DNA is TGCAGTGCTCAGGTCCCGGGGGGTTCTAAAGAGACCCAGTACTTC. It specifies CSAQVPGGSKETQYF.

The chain joins TRBV29-1 to TRBJ1-1, with 10 bases fitting TRBD1. V was clipped by 6 bases and J by 0 bases; unmatched bases: 7. CDR3 length: 15 residues. The V gene's germline CDR1 is SQVTM and CDR2 ANQGSEA. The CDR3 coding sequence is TGCAGCGTCCTGGGACAGGGGAAGCTGAACACTGAAGCTTTCTTT. Translating gives CSVLGQGKLNTEAFF.

J is TRBJ2-2 and V is TRBV20-1; 9 nucleotides line up with TRBD2. CDR1 is DFQATT, CDR2 SNEGSKA, per germline (reference sequence). Germline trimming cut 6 bases from V and 7 bases from J; bases unmatched to any gene: 12. The CDR3 consists of 15 residues. CDR3 nucleotide sequence: TGCAGTGCCCCGTTTCGCGGGGGGGCCCACGGGGAGCTGTTTTTT. This codes for CSAPFRGGAHGELFF.

This clonotype has a handful of counts. The chain links TRBV20-1 to TRBJ1-4, with D uncertain. The CDR3 sequence is 11 residues long. The V gene lost 6 bases and the J gene lost 2 bases, with 4 bases spanning the gap. Germline V lookup: CDR1 DFQATT, CDR2 SNEGSKA (reference sequence). The DNA for the CDR3 is TGCAGTGCGGCCACTAATGAAAAACTGTTTTTT. Translation: CSAATNEKLFF.

This chain connects TRBV20-1 to TRBJ1-2, with 11 bases fitting TRBD1. CDR1 and CDR2 (germline): DFQATT, SNEGSKA (reference sequence). The J segment lost 7 bases and the V segment lost 7 bases, leaving 8 bases of the junction unmatched. The CDR3 sequence is 13 residues long. Here the CDR3 reads CSVGGQGAGGYTF. For the CDR3, the DNA is TGCAGTGTCGGAGGACAGGGGGCTGGTGGCTACACCTTC.

V usage is TRBV10-3 and J usage is TRBJ2-6; D is ambiguous. Germline lookup yields CDR1 ENHRY and CDR2 SYGVKD. Trimming took off 0 bases at V and 2 bases at J, with 2 bases between the two ends. This CDR3 spans 14 amino acids. The CDR3 sequence: CAISESTGANVLTF. The CDR3 bases are TGTGCCATCAGTGAGTCGACTGGGGCCAACGTCCTGACTTTC.

The V and J genes are TRBV6-5 and TRBJ1-4, with D possibly TRBD1 on 5 matching bases. Deletions cut 2 bases from V and 12 bases from J, with 19 bases between. There are 15 residues in the CDR3. Germline lookup yields CDR1 MNHEY and CDR2 SVGAGI. This CDR3 is CASSYDGTRGRQLFF. For the CDR3, the DNA is TGTGCCAGCAGTTACGATGGGACTAGAGGAAGACAACTGTTTTTT.

The chain employs TRBV9 and TRBJ1-1; D is perhaps TRBD1 (5 bases). The CDR3 totals 15 residues. The V gene's germline CDR1 is SGDLS and CDR2 YYNGEE. Between the trimmed V and J ends, which lost 1 base and 1 base, there was a span of 11 bases. CDR3 residues: CASSVSPDRNTEAFF. The CDR3 coding sequence is TGTGCCAGCAGCGTAAGCCCAGACAGGAACACTGAAGCTTTCTTT.